This record looks at one T cell receptor beta chain sequence and its context. These data belong to a study of T cell responses to AZD1222 COVID-19 vaccine. The CDR3 totals 16 residues. Some clones are missing from TCRdb's copy, which holds only in-frame ones; the method was immunoSEQ multiplex PCR. The sample shows 110,000 to 150,000 clones, roughly nine tenths of them seen only once. The sample here was peripheral blood, taken on day 0 of AZD1222 vaccination. V is TRBV21-1 and J is TRBJ1-5; TRBD1 is the table's D call and was not checked against the DNA. TRBV21-1 represents a pseudogene. The source is an adult in good health. The CDR3 bases are TGTGCCAGCAGCAAGGACAGCCTGTCTCCCAATCAGCCCCAGCATTTT. This sequence encodes CASSKDSLSPNQPQHF.